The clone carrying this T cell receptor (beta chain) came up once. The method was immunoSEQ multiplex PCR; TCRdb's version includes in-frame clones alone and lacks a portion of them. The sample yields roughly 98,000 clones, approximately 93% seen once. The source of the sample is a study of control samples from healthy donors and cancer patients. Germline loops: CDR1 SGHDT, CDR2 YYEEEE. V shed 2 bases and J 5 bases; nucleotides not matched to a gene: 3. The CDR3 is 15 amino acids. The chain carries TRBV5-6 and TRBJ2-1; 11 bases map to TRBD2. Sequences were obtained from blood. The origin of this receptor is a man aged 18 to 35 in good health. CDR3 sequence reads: CASSFGTSGNNEQFF. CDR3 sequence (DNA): TGTGCCAGCAGCTTCGGGACTAGCGGAAACAATGAGCAGTTCTTC.